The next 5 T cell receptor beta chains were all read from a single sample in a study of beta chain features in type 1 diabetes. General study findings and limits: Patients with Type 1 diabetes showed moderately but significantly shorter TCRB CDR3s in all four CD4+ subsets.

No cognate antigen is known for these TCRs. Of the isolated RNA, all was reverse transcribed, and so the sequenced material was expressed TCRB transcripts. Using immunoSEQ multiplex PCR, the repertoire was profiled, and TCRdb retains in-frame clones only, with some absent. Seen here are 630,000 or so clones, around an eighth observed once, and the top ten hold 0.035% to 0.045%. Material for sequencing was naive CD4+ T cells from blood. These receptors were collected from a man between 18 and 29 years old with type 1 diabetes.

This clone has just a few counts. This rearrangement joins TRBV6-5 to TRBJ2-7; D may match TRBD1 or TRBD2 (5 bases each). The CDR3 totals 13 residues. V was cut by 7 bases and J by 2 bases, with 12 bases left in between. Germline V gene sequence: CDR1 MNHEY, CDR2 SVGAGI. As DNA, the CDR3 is TGTGCCAGCACCCGGGACGGAACCTACGAGCAGTACTTC. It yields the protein CASTRDGTYEQYF.

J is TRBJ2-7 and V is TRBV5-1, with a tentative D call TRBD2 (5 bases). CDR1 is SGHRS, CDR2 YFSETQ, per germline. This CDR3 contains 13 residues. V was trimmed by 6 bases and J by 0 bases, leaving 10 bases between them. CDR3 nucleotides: TGCGCCAGCACCCCGGGGAGCTCCTACGAGCAGTACTTC. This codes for CASTPGSSYEQYF.

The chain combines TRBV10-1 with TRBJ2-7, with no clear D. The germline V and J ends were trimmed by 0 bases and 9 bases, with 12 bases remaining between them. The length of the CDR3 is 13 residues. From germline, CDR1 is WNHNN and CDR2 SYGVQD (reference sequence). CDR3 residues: CASSESSGLRQYF. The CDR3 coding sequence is TGCGCCAGCAGTGAGTCGTCGGGTTTGCGGCAGTACTTC.

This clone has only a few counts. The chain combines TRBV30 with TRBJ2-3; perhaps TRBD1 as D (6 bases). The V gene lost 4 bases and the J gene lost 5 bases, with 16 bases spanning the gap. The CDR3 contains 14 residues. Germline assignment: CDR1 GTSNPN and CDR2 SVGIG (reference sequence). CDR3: CAWNTGPYGDTQYF. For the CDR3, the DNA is TGTGCCTGGAACACAGGGCCATACGGAGATACGCAGTATTTT.

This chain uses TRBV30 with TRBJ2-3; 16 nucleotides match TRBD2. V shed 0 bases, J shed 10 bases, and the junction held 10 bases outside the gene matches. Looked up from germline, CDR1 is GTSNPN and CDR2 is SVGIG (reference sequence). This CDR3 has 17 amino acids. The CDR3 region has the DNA TGTGCCTGGAGTGTCCCGGGACTAGCGGGGGGGCAAGGCCCGCAGTATTTT. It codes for CAWSVPGLAGGQGPQYF.